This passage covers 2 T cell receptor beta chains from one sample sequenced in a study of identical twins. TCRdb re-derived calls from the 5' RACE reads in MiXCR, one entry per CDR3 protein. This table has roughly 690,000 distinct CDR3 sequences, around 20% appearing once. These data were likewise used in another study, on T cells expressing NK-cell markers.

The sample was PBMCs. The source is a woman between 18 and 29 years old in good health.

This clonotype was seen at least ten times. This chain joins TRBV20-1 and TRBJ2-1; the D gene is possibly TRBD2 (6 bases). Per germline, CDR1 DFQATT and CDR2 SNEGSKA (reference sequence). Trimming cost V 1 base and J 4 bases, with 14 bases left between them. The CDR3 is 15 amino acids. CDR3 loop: CSARAYSGLYNEQFF. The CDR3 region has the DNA TGCAGTGCTAGAGCGTATAGCGGCCTTTACAATGAGCAGTTCTTC.

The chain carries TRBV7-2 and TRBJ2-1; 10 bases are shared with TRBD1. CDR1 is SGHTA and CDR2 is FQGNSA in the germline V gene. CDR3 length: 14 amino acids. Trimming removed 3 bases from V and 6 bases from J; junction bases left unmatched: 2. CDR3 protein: CASSFWTGGNEQFF. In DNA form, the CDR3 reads TGTGCCAGCAGCTTCTGGACAGGGGGCAATGAGCAGTTCTTC.